A single sample gave rise to the 3 T cell receptor beta chains below, sequenced in a study of CD8+ T cells in alopecia areata. Treatment here: oral pan-JAK inhibitor, 5-10 mg twice daily. RNA was isolated and reverse transcribed to cDNA, the sequencing template. Profiled with immunoSEQ multiplex PCR; TCRdb holds only in-frame clones, not every one. This table has about 260,000 clones, roughly 60% appearing once. The specimen comprised CD4+ T cells sorted from blood, sampled at week 52, from a patient treated with tofacitinib. These receptor sequences come from a human donor with alopecia areata.

The gene calls are TRBV20-1 and TRBJ2-3; D is possibly TRBD2 (5 bases). This CDR3 spans 11 amino acids. Trimming pared 1 base from V and 7 bases from J, leaving 6 bases between. The V gene's germline CDR1 is DFQATT and CDR2 SNEGSKA (reference sequence). As DNA, the CDR3 is TGCAGTGCTAGAGGAGGGTATACGCAGTATTTT. It is translated as CSARGGYTQYF.

The chain joins TRBV5-6 to TRBJ1-4; 10 bases match TRBD1. The CDR3 contains 14 residues. Trimming at V came to 6 bases and at J to 8 bases, leaving 7 bases not matched to a gene. Germline lookup yields CDR1 SGHDT and CDR2 YYEEEE. CDR3 in DNA: TGTGCCAGCACGCCGGGACAGGGGCCCGAAAAACTGTTTTTT. It translates to CASTPGQGPEKLFF. The full variable domain, in which reference TRBV5-6 and TRBJ1-4 provide the parts outside the CDR3, is DAGVTQSPTHLIKTRGQQVTLRCSPKSGHDTVSWYQQALGQGPQFIFQYYEEEERQRGNFPDRFSGHQFPNYSSELNVNALLLGDSALYLCASTPGQGPEKLFFGSGTQLSVL.

J is TRBJ2-5 and V is TRBV10-2; D is possibly TRBD1 (5 bases). Trimming pared 5 bases from V and 5 bases from J, leaving 9 bases between. This CDR3 spans 12 amino acids. The germline CDR1 and CDR2 sequences are WSHSY and SAAADI. The CDR3 DNA is TGCGCCAGCAGTATCAGGGATGAGACCCAGTACTTC. Amino acid sequence: CASSIRDETQYF.